Below, 30 T cell receptor beta chains from the same sample are listed, as sequenced in a study of blood T cell repertoires in COVID-19 (dated by TCRdb to the early 2020s). Library method: the immunoSEQ multiplex PCR assay. The immuneACCESS repertoire file appears here via TCRdb, limited to in-frame rearrangements. These files lack a portion of the clones; in checked studies, under half of the deficit traces to unresolved V genes, and the cause of the others is not known. This sample is represented by around 140,000 clones; over 75% of them were singletons. Clones ranked in the top ten supply 1.5% to 2% of the sample. Material for sequencing was peripheral blood. The receptors derive from a man aged 65 to 85 with acute or convalescent COVID-19.

This rearrangement joins TRBV13 to TRBJ1-6, with TRBD1 matching over 9 bases. There are 18 residues in the CDR3. From germline, CDR1 is PRHDT and CDR2 FYEKMQ (reference sequence). Trimming took 0 bases from V and 9 from J; bases not matched to a gene: 12. CDR3 amino acids: CASSLGPPDTGGGSPLHF. CDR3 coding DNA: TGTGCCAGCAGCTTAGGCCCACCCGATACAGGGGGCGGTTCACCCCTCCACTTT.

The chain couples TRBV6-5 to TRBJ1-6; D gene uncertain. V dropped 6 bases and J dropped 7 bases, with 16 bases sitting between them. CDR3 length equals 15 residues. Per the germline V gene, CDR1 is MNHEY and CDR2 is SVGAGI. The CDR3 here is CASRGSRVLNSPLHF. The DNA of the CDR3 is TGTGCCAGCAGGGGATCGAGGGTTTTGAATTCACCCCTCCACTTT.

This clone was counted between two and nine times. V gene TRBV7-9 combines with J gene TRBJ1-1; D remains ambiguous. V lost 7 bases to trimming and J lost 3 bases, with 12 bases between them. The CDR3 extends over 13 amino acids. Per the germline V gene, CDR1 is SEHNR and CDR2 is FQNEAQ (reference sequence). This CDR3 is CASTLLRDTEAFF. CDR3 sequence (DNA): TGTGCCAGCACCCTGCTCCGGGACACTGAAGCTTTCTTT. Complete variable domain (other parts from reference TRBV7-9 and TRBJ1-1): DTGVSQNPRHKITKRGQNVTFRCDPISEHNRLYWYRQTLGQGPEFLTYFQNEAQLEKSRLLSDRFSAERPKGSFSTLEIQRTEQGDSAMYLCASTLLRDTEAFFGQGTRLTVV.

The chain joins TRBV27 to TRBJ1-2; D unclear. V lost 3 bases and J lost 7, with 24 bases in between. The germline V gene has CDR1 MNHEY and CDR2 SMNVEV (reference sequence). The CDR3 contains 17 residues. CDR3 loop: CASSFLGGSASVSGYTF. The CDR3 DNA reads TGTGCCAGCAGTTTTTTGGGCGGGTCAGCTTCTGTTTCTGGCTACACCTTC.

The rearrangement uses TRBV4-1 and TRBJ2-5, with 7 bases aligning to TRBD2. Trimming cost V 3 bases and J 6 bases; bases outside gene matches: 25. The CDR3 totals 20 residues. CDR1 and CDR2 (germline): MGHRA, YSYEKL. The CDR3 sequence: CASSHRLTELGRGSLKTQYF. The CDR3 nucleotides are TGCGCCAGCAGCCACCGATTGACTGAGCTAGGGCGGGGGAGCCTGAAGACCCAGTACTTC.

CDR3 in DNA: TGCGCCAGCAGCTTGGAAGTCCAGGGGTTGGAAGCTTTCTTT. Residues: CASSLEVQGLEAFF. The J gene is TRBJ1-1, the V gene TRBV5-1; D perhaps matches TRBD1 (6 bases). The germline V gene encodes CDR1 SGHRS and CDR2 YFSETQ. This CDR3 comprises 14 residues. Trimming stripped 0 bases from V and 8 bases from J, with 14 bases between.

The chain uses TRBV5-1 and TRBJ2-5; 7 nucleotides match TRBD1. The ends lost 2 bases at V and 0 bases at J; junction bases unmatched: 7. The CDR3 totals 16 residues. Germline CDR1 is SGHRS and CDR2 is YFSETQ. The CDR3 bases are TGCGCCAGCAGCTTAATGGGACAGATGTACCAAGAGACCCAGTACTTC. It specifies CASSLMGQMYQETQYF. The variable domain in full, with the rest retrieved from reference TRBV5-1 and TRBJ2-5, is KAGVTQTPRYLIKTRGQQVTLSCSPISGHRSVSWYQQTPGQGLQFLFEYFSETQRNKGNFPGRFSGRQFSNSRSEMNVSTLELGDSALYLCASSLMGQMYQETQYFGPGTRLLVL.

The chain couples TRBV10-1 to TRBJ2-3; TRBD2 might be the D (5 bases). V was pared by 3 bases and J by 4 bases, with 8 bases between. Germline CDR1 WNHNN, CDR2 SYGVQD (reference sequence). This CDR3 has 13 amino acids. This chain's CDR3 is CASSDGGSDTQYF. The CDR3 bases are TGCGCCAGCAGTGACGGCGGGTCAGATACGCAGTATTTT.

The chain carries TRBV2 and TRBJ1-6; weak D call: TRBD1 (6 bases). CDR3 length equals 14 residues. Between the trimmed V and J ends, which lost 7 bases and 2 bases, there was a span of 9 bases. From germline, CDR1 is SNHLY and CDR2 FYNNEI. CDR3 region: CASMGDTYNSPLHF. Here the CDR3 DNA reads TGTGCCAGCATGGGGGACACCTATAATTCACCCCTCCACTTT.

This chain connects TRBV11-2 to TRBJ1-4, with a tentative D call TRBD1 (6 bases). The germline CDR1 and CDR2 sequences are SGHAT and FQNNGV. The CDR3 covers 17 residues. Trimming cost V 1 base and J 0 bases, with 12 bases left between them. This CDR3 is CASSLGTAPPTNEKLFF. The DNA for the CDR3 is TGTGCCAGCAGCTTAGGGACAGCCCCTCCAACTAATGAAAAACTGTTTTTT.

The sample holds a few counts of this clone. The chain employs TRBV6-2 or TRBV6-3 and TRBJ2-6; no clear D gene. Germline loops: CDR1 MNHEY, CDR2 SVGEGT. V lost 3 bases and J lost 0, with 6 bases in between. The CDR3 has 15 amino acids. This chain's CDR3 is CASSYRFSGANVLTF. DNA for the CDR3: TGTGCCAGCAGTTATCGGTTCTCTGGGGCCAACGTCCTGACTTTC.

This clone has a handful of counts. The CDR3 is CASSMISWTGRTEAFF. DNA of the CDR3: TGTGCCAGTAGTATGATATCCTGGACAGGACGAACTGAAGCTTTCTTT. This chain uses TRBV19 with TRBJ1-1; TRBD1 matches at 7 bases. Germline V lookup: CDR1 LNHDA, CDR2 SQIVND (reference sequence). V dropped 3 bases and J dropped 5; count of bases not matched to a gene: 12. The CDR3 sequence is 16 residues long. Combining the CDR3 with reference TRBV19 and TRBJ1-1 gives the whole variable domain DGGITQSPKYLFRKEGQNVTLSCEQNLNHDAMYWYRQDPGQGLRLIYYSQIVNDFQKGDIAEGYSVSREKKESFPLTVTSAQKNPTAFYLCASSMISWTGRTEAFFGQGTRLTVV.

The chain is built from TRBV27 and TRBJ2-3, with 10 positions matching TRBD2. CDR1 and CDR2 from the germline V gene are MNHEY and SMNVEV (reference sequence). There are 12 residues in the CDR3. The V gene end was trimmed by 7 bases and the J gene end by 8 bases; junction bases not matched to a gene: 3. DNA for the CDR3: TGTGCCAGCATCTCTAGCGGGAGTACGCAGTATTTT. Translated: CASISSGSTQYF.

The chain recombines TRBV4-1 with TRBJ2-6; 9 nucleotides line up with TRBD2. Germline V gene data show CDR1 as MGHRA and CDR2 as YSYEKL. Trimming cost V 4 bases and J 3 bases; bases outside gene matches: 7. This CDR3 is 17 amino acids long. CDR3 region: CASSLERGAGGANVLTF. CDR3 coding DNA: TGCGCCAGCAGCCTTGAGCGGGGGGCAGGTGGGGCCAACGTCCTGACTTTC.

The V call is TRBV5-8, the J call TRBJ2-3, with 7 positions matching TRBD1. Germline CDR1 is SGHTS and CDR2 is YDEGEE. V was pared by 0 bases and J by 5 bases, with 3 bases of the junction left unmatched. The CDR3 is 14 residues long. This CDR3 is CASSLGQGIDTQYF. The CDR3 DNA sequence: TGTGCCAGCAGCTTGGGACAGGGAATAGATACGCAGTATTTT.

This chain links TRBV3-1 (or the pseudogene TRBV3-2) with TRBJ2-5; TRBD2 agrees at 7 bases. CDR3 length: 17 residues. Trimming removed 0 bases from V and 2 bases from J; junction bases left unmatched: 9. CDR1 and CDR2 (germline): LGHDT, YNNKEL (reference sequence). CDR3 residues: CASSQDRLAQDQETQYF. CDR3 coding DNA: TGTGCCAGCAGCCAAGATCGACTAGCTCAAGATCAAGAGACCCAGTACTTC.

In regard to this clone: A read error may account for a junction end that differs from germline. V usage is TRBV29-1 and J usage is TRBJ2-5, with D possibly being TRBD1 (6 bases). Germline CDR1 is SQVTM and CDR2 is ANQGSEA. CDR3 size: 15 residues. CDR3 region: CSAEKDSYTGETQYF. In DNA form, the CDR3 reads TGCAGCGCTGAAAAGGACAGTTACACGGGGGAGACCCAGTACTTC.

The V and J genes are TRBV18 and TRBJ1-2; a possible D gene is TRBD1 (5 bases). The CDR3 covers 14 residues. Between the trimmed V and J ends, which lost 4 bases and 8 bases, there was a span of 17 bases. In germline, CDR1 is KGHSH, CDR2 LQKENI. The CDR3, as DNA: TGTGCCAGCTCACTCCCCACAGGAGAAGAGGGCTACACCTTC. Its protein product is CASSLPTGEEGYTF.

This sequence joins TRBV5-1 and TRBJ2-7, with D perhaps matching TRBD1 (5 bases). The CDR3 is 14 amino acids. Trimming pared 4 bases from V and 12 bases from J, leaving 23 bases between. Germline CDR1 reads SGHRS; CDR2 reads YFSETQ. The CDR3 reads CASSPDAQGVTRYF. The DNA for the CDR3 is TGCGCCAGCAGCCCCGATGCGCAGGGCGTCACGAGGTACTTC. The full variable domain, rest sourced from reference TRBV5-1 and TRBJ2-7, is KAGVTQTPRYLIKTRGQQVTLSCSPISGHRSVSWYQQTPGQGLQFLFEYFSETQRNKGNFPGRFSGRQFSNSRSEMNVSTLELGDSALYLCASSPDAQGVTRYFGPGTRLTVT.

This chain connects TRBV7-9 to TRBJ2-5; 10 nucleotides align to TRBD2. This CDR3 has 15 residues. CDR1 is SEHNR, CDR2 FQNEAQ, per germline (reference sequence). V was clipped by 6 bases and J by 5 bases; unmatched bases: 9. As DNA, the CDR3 is TGTGCCAGCAGGCCTCGTAGCGGGGGGACGGAGACCCAGTACTTC. Translation: CASRPRSGGTETQYF.

The gene calls are TRBV6-5 and TRBJ1-6, with D possibly TRBD1 on 5 matching bases. Deletions cut 3 bases from V and 14 bases from J, with 14 bases between. CDR3 length: 13 residues. Looked up from germline, CDR1 is MNHEY and CDR2 is SVGAGI. CDR3 in DNA: TGTGCCAGCAGTTATGGGGAGGGGTTGGCCCTCCACTTT. Encoded protein: CASSYGEGLALHF.

The rearrangement joins TRBV19 to TRBJ2-1, with D possibly being TRBD2 (5 bases). CDR3 length: 16 residues. The V gene lost 1 base and the J gene lost 1 base, with 11 bases spanning the gap. CDR1 and CDR2 from the germline V gene are LNHDA and SQIVND (reference sequence). The DNA of the CDR3 is TGTGCCAGTAGTATAGGGGCTAGCCTATCCTACAATGAGCAGTTCTTC. The encoded protein is CASSIGASLSYNEQFF.

This clone showed up just a few times. The CDR3, as DNA: TGTGCCAGCACCGCTAGCGGGGGGAACTACGAGCAGTACTTC. This translates into CASTASGGNYEQYF. The chain carries TRBV6-5 and TRBJ2-7; 11 nucleotides align to TRBD2. V lost 7 bases to trimming and J lost 3 bases; unmatched junction nucleotides: 5. Looked up from germline, CDR1 is MNHEY and CDR2 is SVGAGI. The CDR3 contains 14 residues.

This clone appeared a single time. CDR3 sequence reads: CATAGVTRVSNQPQHF. CDR3 DNA sequence: TGTGCCACCGCAGGGGTAACGCGGGTTAGCAATCAGCCCCAGCATTTT. The rearrangement joins TRBV19 to TRBJ1-5, with D maybe TRBD1 (6 bases). V lost 10 bases and J 0 bases, leaving 19 bases between the germline ends. This CDR3 has 16 amino acids. Germline assignment: CDR1 LNHDA and CDR2 SQIVND (reference sequence).

The CDR3 DNA reads as TGTGCCAGCAGCCCATCATGGGCCGGGGCAGATACGCAGTATTTT. Protein product: CASSPSWAGADTQYF. The V call is TRBV27, the J call TRBJ2-3; TRBD2 might be the D (5 bases). This CDR3 is built from 15 residues. Germline CDR1 is MNHEY and CDR2 is SMNVEV (reference sequence). The ends were cut back, 6 bases at V and 4 bases at J, with 17 bases in the middle.

This clone appeared a few times. This chain links TRBV11-2 with TRBJ1-3; 9 bases fit TRBD1. V was pared by 4 bases and J by 0 bases, with 4 bases of the junction left unmatched. Germline assignment: CDR1 SGHAT and CDR2 FQNNGV. There are 16 residues in the CDR3. The CDR3 here is CASSYTGGDSGNTIYF. The CDR3 nucleotides read TGTGCCAGCAGCTATACAGGGGGCGACTCTGGAAACACCATATATTTT.

This chain connects TRBV5-1 to TRBJ1-2; tentatively, D is TRBD1 (5 bases). Germline V gives CDR1 SGHRS, CDR2 YFSETQ. V was trimmed by 0 bases and J by 7 bases, leaving 10 bases between them. CDR3 length equals 13 residues. CDR3 amino acids: CASSLGQGSGYTF. As DNA, the CDR3 is TGCGCCAGCAGCTTGGGCCAGGGAAGTGGCTACACCTTC.

The chain combines TRBV18 with TRBJ1-2; D remains ambiguous. Germline V CDR1 and CDR2: KGHSH, LQKENI. V shed 3 bases and J shed 8 bases, with 13 bases lying between them. The CDR3 is 13 residues long. The CDR3 reads CASSPGTGEGYTF. DNA of the CDR3: TGTGCCAGCTCACCGGGAACGGGAGAGGGCTACACCTTC.

The chain recombines TRBV3-1 (or the pseudogene TRBV3-2) with TRBJ1-1; D might be TRBD1 (5 bases). CDR3 length: 15 residues. Germline CDR1 and CDR2: LGHDT and YNNKEL (reference sequence). Between the trimmed V and J ends, which lost 2 bases and 5 bases, there was a span of 15 bases. CDR3 sequence (DNA): TGTGCCAGCAGCCAATCCACGGGGGTTCTAACTGAAGCTTTCTTT. Amino acids: CASSQSTGVLTEAFF.

The chain links TRBV5-1 to TRBJ2-2, with TRBD1 identical over 7 bases. The CDR3 runs to 17 residues. Germline V gene sequence: CDR1 SGHRS, CDR2 YFSETQ. V was pared by 0 bases and J by 3 bases, with 8 bases of the junction left unmatched. CDR3 in DNA: TGCGCCAGCAGCTTGGAAAGAGTACAGGGGTACACCGGGGAGCTGTTTTTT. Translating it yields CASSLERVQGYTGELFF.